This TCR beta chain was recovered during a study of T cells after yellow fever vaccination. TCRdb itself ran the 5' RACE reads through MiXCR, one entry per CDR3 protein. The table includes around 590,000 distinct CDR3 sequences, 9% to 15% detected once. CDR3 size: 15 residues. Germline CDR1 is SGHNT and CDR2 is YYREEE (reference sequence). Between the trimmed V and J ends, which lost 4 bases and 12 bases, there was a span of 25 bases. Sequencing used PBMCs, obtained on the day of the yellow fever booster vaccination. This chain connects TRBV5-4 to TRBJ1-1, with TRBD1 as a possible D gene (5 bases). The TCR was taken from a man under 40 who received the YFV17D yellow fever vaccine. The DNA of the CDR3 is TGTGCCAGCAGCCCCGGGGGGTTCCTCCGTTCGTTCCCTTTCTTT. Residues: CASSPGGFLRSFPFF. Drawing the rest from reference TRBV5-4 and TRBJ1-1, the complete variable domain is ETGVTQSPTHLIKTRGQQVTLRCSSQSGHNTVSWYQQALGQGPQFIFQYYREEENGRGNFPPRFSGLQFPNYSSELNVNALELDDSALYLCASSPGGFLRSFPFFGQGTRLTVV.